The 21 T cell receptor beta chains below were found in one sample sequenced in a study of T cells in Graves' hyperthyroidism and ophthalmopathy. Amplification targeted TCR beta CDR3 regions from RNA transcripts. In the first-round RT-PCR of the TCR CDR3, the HTBI primer set was used. TCRdb ran MiXCR on the multiplex PCR reads and lists one entry per CDR3 protein. There are hundreds of thousands of distinct CDR3 sequences in the sample; roughly 46% occur only once, and less than 9% lies in the top ten. Sequenced input: peripheral blood or thyroid tissue (not recorded which). Source of these receptors: an adult man with Graves' disease, either hyperthyroidism or ophthalmopathy (not recorded which).

As for this clonotype: Being one base from a much bigger clone, this may be a read error. Without the conserved terminal phenylalanine or tryptophan, this CDR3 likely stems from a read error. The chain employs TRBV20-1 and TRBJ1-4, with D perhaps TRBD1 (5 bases). V was pared by 6 bases and J by 4 bases, with 15 bases between. This CDR3 is built from 14 residues. Germline values: CDR1 DFQATT, CDR2 SNEGSKA (reference sequence). This chain's CDR3 is CSATIRGLNEKLFL. The CDR3 DNA sequence: TGCAGTGCCACGATACGGGGACTTAATGAAAAACTGTTTCTT.

This clonotype occurred many times. The V and J genes are TRBV2 and TRBJ1-5, with TRBD1 matching 7 bases. CDR3 length equals 15 residues. V shed 6 bases and J 0 bases; nucleotides not matched to a gene: 5. Germline values: CDR1 SNHLY, CDR2 FYNNEI. The CDR3 reads CASRRDSNSNQPQHF. The CDR3, as DNA: TGTGCCAGCAGAAGGGACAGCAATAGCAATCAGCCCCAGCATTTT.

The chain carries TRBV7-8 and TRBJ1-6; possible D gene TRBD1, 6 bases. CDR1 is SGHVS and CDR2 is FQNEAQ in the germline V gene. Between the trimmed V and J ends, which lost 0 bases and 8 bases, there was a span of 8 bases. The length of the CDR3 is 14 residues. This CDR3 is CASSLAHRDSPLHF. The CDR3, as DNA: TGTGCCAGCAGCTTAGCACACAGGGATTCACCCCTCCACTTT.

This clonotype was seen a handful of times. The rearrangement joins TRBV12-3 or TRBV12-4 to TRBJ2-5; TRBD2 matches at 8 bases. V lost 5 bases and J lost 5; bases outside the gene matches: 13. The CDR3 loop spans 16 amino acids. The CDR3 reads CASSPLGGAGVETQYF. CDR3 nucleotides: TGTGCCAGCAGTCCCCTCGGAGGAGCGGGAGTTGAGACCCAGTACTTC.

The table lists this clonotype with a few counts. V gene TRBV7-8 combines with J gene TRBJ2-5; D may correspond to TRBD1 or TRBD2 (5 bases each). The CDR3 extends over 15 amino acids. CDR1 SGHVS and CDR2 FQNEAQ come from the germline V gene. V was shortened by 1 base and J by 5 bases, with 14 bases between the two germline ends. Here the CDR3 reads CASSLVGAQAETQYF. The CDR3, as DNA: TGTGCCAGCAGCTTAGTCGGGGCCCAGGCGGAGACCCAGTACTTC.

This clonotype was recorded many times. The chain is built from TRBV29-1 and TRBJ1-2, with D unresolved. Germline CDR1 SQVTM, CDR2 ANQGSEA. The V and J ends lost 4 bases and 8 bases respectively, with 8 bases between them. The CDR3 sequence is 10 residues long. The CDR3 protein is CSVGEGGYTF. The CDR3 DNA sequence: TGCAGCGTTGGGGAAGGGGGCTACACCTTC. Combining the CDR3 with reference TRBV29-1 and TRBJ1-2 gives the whole variable domain SAVISQKPSRDICQRGTSLTIQCQVDSQVTMMFWYRQQPGQSLTLIATANQGSEATYESGFVIDKFPISRPNLTFSTLTVSNMSPEDSSIYLCSVGEGGYTFGSGTRLTVV.

This clonotype has a handful of counts. The CDR3: CSGKTGVLGANYGYTF. The CDR3 DNA sequence: TGCAGCGGCAAGACAGGGGTCCTCGGCGCTAACTATGGCTACACCTTC. The gene calls are TRBV29-1 and TRBJ1-2, with TRBD1 matching 8 bases. With 7 bases clipped from V and 0 bases from J, the junction kept 13 bases outside the gene matches. Germline V gene data show CDR1 as SQVTM and CDR2 as ANQGSEA. The CDR3 is made up of 16 amino acids.

The chain combines TRBV20-1 with TRBJ1-1; D remains unclear. There are 13 residues in the CDR3. Germline V gene sequence: CDR1 DFQATT, CDR2 SNEGSKA (reference sequence). The ends were cut back, 2 bases at V and 6 bases at J, with 13 bases in the middle. The DNA of the CDR3 is TGCAGTGCTAGAACAGTCTTAGGGCCTGAAGCTTTCTTT. Translating it yields CSARTVLGPEAFF.

This clonotype was detected ten times or more. This chain connects TRBV5-8 to TRBJ1-6, with D possibly being TRBD1 (5 bases). Germline CDR1 is SGHTS and CDR2 is YDEGEE. The CDR3 is made up of 15 amino acids. Trimming removed 1 base at V and 6 bases at J, with 11 bases between. As DNA, the CDR3 is TGTGCCAGCAGCTTGAATATCGGGGGTAATTCACCCCTCCACTTT. This sequence encodes CASSLNIGGNSPLHF. Together with reference TRBV5-8 and TRBJ1-6, the CDR3 gives the full variable domain: EAGVTQSPTHLIKTRGQQATLRCSPISGHTSVYWYQQALGLGLQFLLWYDEGEERNRGNFPPRFSGRQFPNYSSELNVNALELEDSALYLCASSLNIGGNSPLHFGNGTRLTVT.

The rearrangement joins TRBV25-1 to TRBJ2-7; D remains ambiguous. This CDR3 region has 11 residues. The ends were cut back, 6 bases at V and 6 bases at J, with 9 bases in the middle. CDR1 and CDR2 from the germline V gene are MGHDK and SYGVNS. CDR3 sequence: CASRGTGEQYF. Here the CDR3 DNA reads TGTGCCAGCAGGGGAACGGGCGAGCAGTACTTC.

This clonotype was counted between two and nine times. V gene TRBV20-1 combines with J gene TRBJ1-6; weak D call: TRBD1 (5 bases). The CDR3 is made up of 15 amino acids. CDR1 and CDR2 (germline): DFQATT, SNEGSKA (reference sequence). Trimming shortened V by 3 bases and J by 6 bases, and 15 bases separated the two germline ends. The CDR3 DNA reads as TGCAGTGCTAGTCTCCTTTCGGGGCTTAATTCACCCCTCCACTTT. It encodes CSASLLSGLNSPLHF.

This clonotype came up once. The chain uses TRBV7-9 and TRBJ1-1; unclear D gene. The V end was cut by 5 bases, the J end by 3 bases, with 16 bases between. Germline assignment: CDR1 SEHNR and CDR2 FQNEAQ (reference sequence). The CDR3 runs 15 residues. CDR3 DNA sequence: TGTGCCAGCAGCGATAGGTCCCCCCGGGACACTGAAGCTTTCTTT. Translated: CASSDRSPRDTEAFF.

This rearrangement joins TRBV9 to TRBJ2-7, with D possibly TRBD1 on 7 matching bases. The CDR3 is made up of 14 amino acids. Trimming shortened V by 5 bases and J by 3 bases, and 15 bases separated the two germline ends. Germline CDR1 is SGDLS and CDR2 is YYNGEE. As DNA, the CDR3 is TGTGCCAGCAGTTTCGGAGGGGGCGTCTACGAGCAGTACTTC. Residues: CASSFGGGVYEQYF.

The CDR3, as DNA: TGTGCCAGTAGTATAGCAGAGGTGTGGGGGTTGAACACTGAAGCTTTCTTT. It encodes CASSIAEVWGLNTEAFF. This chain uses TRBV19 with TRBJ1-1; D possibly corresponds to TRBD1 (5 bases). The V end lost 1 base, the J end lost 0 bases, and 15 bases lay between the germline ends. The germline V gene has CDR1 LNHDA and CDR2 SQIVND (reference sequence). The CDR3 spans 17 residues.

This clonotype was detected many times. The V gene is TRBV14, the J gene TRBJ1-2; D unclear. The CDR3 extends over 13 amino acids. Germline-derived CDR1 and CDR2 are SGHDN and FVKESK. V was cut by 0 bases and J by 4 bases, with 6 bases left in between. Here the CDR3 DNA reads TGTGCCAGCAGCCAAGATCTCCTCTATGGCTACACCTTC. It encodes CASSQDLLYGYTF.

This clonotype has at least ten counts. This rearrangement joins TRBV10-3 to TRBJ2-5, with D perhaps assigned TRBD1 or TRBD2 (5 bases each). This CDR3 has 14 amino acids. The germline V and J ends were trimmed by 3 bases and 2 bases, with 10 bases remaining between them. Germline V gene sequence: CDR1 ENHRY, CDR2 SYGVKD. Written as DNA, the CDR3 is TGTGCCATCAGTGACTCCGGGGCGCAAGAGACCCAGTACTTC. Protein sequence: CAISDSGAQETQYF.

V and J are TRBV5-1 and TRBJ2-5; D gene uncertain. The germline CDR1 and CDR2 sequences are SGHRS and YFSETQ. V was shortened by 1 base and J by 5 bases, with 9 bases between the two germline ends. The CDR3 contains 13 residues. The CDR3 sequence: CASSLRFVETQYF. Written as DNA, the CDR3 is TGCGCCAGCAGCTTGAGATTCGTTGAGACCCAGTACTTC.

This clonotype turned up a few times. V usage is TRBV7-8 and J usage is TRBJ2-7; 7 nucleotides match TRBD2. The CDR3 contains 15 residues. CDR1 SGHVS and CDR2 FQNEAQ come from the germline V gene. V lost 1 base and J lost 2; bases outside the gene matches: 5. The chain's CDR3 is CASSLVFGTTYEQYF. The CDR3, as DNA: TGTGCCAGCAGCTTAGTTTTTGGGACTACCTACGAGCAGTACTTC.

This clonotype turned up a few times. The chain uses TRBV12-3 or TRBV12-4 and TRBJ1-5, with a weak D call TRBD1 (5 bases). V lost 6 bases and J lost 4, with 13 bases in between. The CDR3 runs 14 residues. The CDR3 here is CASRADSNNQPQHF. The CDR3 DNA follows: TGTGCCAGCAGGGCCGACAGTAATAATCAGCCCCAGCATTTT.

V usage is TRBV7-2 and J usage is TRBJ1-1; the D is unclear. This CDR3 has 16 amino acids. The V end was cut by 1 base, the J end by 0 bases, with 12 bases between. The germline gives CDR1 SGHTA, CDR2 FQGNSA. The CDR3 is CASSLDHGLMNTEAFF. DNA for the CDR3: TGTGCCAGCAGCTTAGATCACGGACTCATGAACACTGAAGCTTTCTTT.

The rearrangement links TRBV24-1 to TRBJ2-3; 12 positions match TRBD2. The CDR3 loop spans 20 amino acids. V gave up 7 bases and J gave up 1 base; unmatched junction bases: 17. Germline V gene data show CDR1 as KGHDR and CDR2 as SFDVKD. The CDR3 sequence is CATSAGPGLAGVARTDTQYF. DNA of the CDR3: TGTGCCACCAGCGCTGGACCGGGACTAGCGGGTGTAGCCCGCACAGATACGCAGTATTTT.